This TCR beta chain was retrieved from a study of CD8+ T cells in alopecia areata. As for the study in general: Tofacitinib therapy took 6 to 18 months; 6 months off drug came after.

The CDR3 is 14 residues long. Trimming took 7 bases from V and 8 from J, leaving 20 bases between them. CDR1 and CDR2 (germline): SNHLY, FYNNEI. About this clone: The target antigen is unknown.

Treatment defined: oral pan-JAK inhibitor, 5-10 mg twice daily. It was cDNA, reverse transcribed from extracted RNA, that served as the sequencing template. Measured with immunoSEQ multiplex PCR; TCRdb has only the in-frame clones, and not every one. The table has some 200,000 clones, under 60% seen once. Study-level findings and limits: For baseline CD8+ expansion, any link to response stays uncertain with one nonresponder. Under tofacitinib, fewer expanded CD8+ clones appeared among the top 100 scalp clones.

The source material was CD4+ T cells sorted from blood, sampled at week 4, from a patient treated with tofacitinib. The sequence derives from a human donor with alopecia areata. The chain recombines TRBV2 with TRBJ1-2; D ambiguous. This chain's CDR3 is CASIWLPRPGGYTF. CDR3 nucleotide sequence: TGTGCCAGCATTTGGTTACCCCGCCCGGGAGGCTACACCTTC.